Listed here are 9 T cell receptor beta chains from one sample, sequenced in a study of cytomegalovirus exposure and HLA in healthy donors. PCR used 60 Vbeta primers and 13 Jbeta primers. Sequenced by immunoSEQ multiplex PCR; TCRdb stores in-frame clones only, minus some. The data hold around 180,000 clones, with about 85% observed a single time. The sequencing sample was made of PBMCs. The receptors were gathered from a boy aged 2 to 9 in good health and CMV-seronegative.

The chain employs TRBV30 and TRBJ1-5; the D gene is possibly TRBD1 (5 bases). CDR1 and CDR2 (germline): GTSNPN, SVGIG (reference sequence). V dropped 3 bases and J dropped 4 bases, with 13 bases sitting between them. This CDR3 is built from 14 residues. CDR3 bases: TGTGCCTGGAGCCCCCGGGGGGAAAATCAGCCCCAGCATTTT. Protein product: CAWSPRGENQPQHF. The full variable domain, rest sourced from reference TRBV30 and TRBJ1-5, is SQTIHQWPATLVQPVGSPLSLECTVEGTSNPNLYWYRQAAGRGLQLLFYSVGIGQISSEVPQNLSASRPQDRQFILSSKKLLLSDSGFYLCAWSPRGENQPQHFGDGTRLSIL.

This chain links TRBV7-7 with TRBJ2-1; no firm D call. Germline values: CDR1 SSHAT, CDR2 FNYEAQ (reference sequence). V was pared by 2 bases and J by 7 bases, with 12 bases between. This CDR3 spans 14 amino acids. The CDR3 coding sequence is TGTGCCAGCAGCTTAAACAGCCTCAGGAATGAGCAGTTCTTC. Translation gives CASSLNSLRNEQFF.

J is TRBJ1-2 and V is TRBV29-1; 8 bases align to TRBD1. The germline V gene encodes CDR1 SQVTM and CDR2 ANQGSEA. The CDR3 spans 17 residues. Unmatched junction bases numbered 12, after V lost 1 base and J lost 2 bases. CDR3 in DNA: TGCAGCGTTGAAGGAATGGCAGGGGGCGCAGGGAACTATGGCTACACCTTC. Translated, it gives CSVEGMAGGAGNYGYTF.

The chain carries TRBV7-7 and TRBJ2-3; no definite D call. CDR1 SSHAT and CDR2 FNYEAQ come from the germline V gene (reference sequence). The CDR3 is made up of 15 amino acids. V lost 5 bases, J lost 3 bases, and 15 bases lay in between. The CDR3 reads CASSPPLGGTDTQYF. In DNA, the CDR3 is TGTGCCAGCAGCCCACCCCTCGGCGGAACAGATACGCAGTATTTT.

This sequence joins TRBV28 and TRBJ2-1; TRBD1 aligns across 7 bases. Trimming at V came to 2 bases and at J to 6 bases, leaving 7 bases not matched to a gene. This CDR3 comprises 15 residues. Germline CDR1 MDHEN, CDR2 SYDVKM. The CDR3 bases are TGTGCCAGCAGTTTAGAGGGGGCCCCGGGCAATGAGCAGTTCTTC. It encodes CASSLEGAPGNEQFF.

In its sample, this clone was seen once. The chain combines TRBV6-1 with TRBJ1-2, with D hard to call. Germline V gene sequence: CDR1 MNHNS, CDR2 SASEGT. V was trimmed by 6 bases and J by 0 bases, leaving 11 bases between them. The CDR3 contains 14 residues. In DNA form, the CDR3 reads TGTGCCAGCAGCCGGGGAAATTCTAACTATGGCTACACCTTC. The encoded protein is CASSRGNSNYGYTF.

J is TRBJ2-1 and V is TRBV20-1; D is uncertain. V shed 7 bases and J shed 4 bases, with 8 bases lying between them. Germline V gene sequence: CDR1 DFQATT, CDR2 SNEGSKA (reference sequence). The CDR3 runs 11 residues. CDR3 DNA: TGCAGTGTAGCCTCATACAATGAGCAGTTCTTC. Its protein product is CSVASYNEQFF.

The chain carries TRBV19 and TRBJ2-5; weak D call: TRBD1 (6 bases). This CDR3 has 14 residues. Between the trimmed V and J ends, which lost 8 bases and 0 bases, there was a span of 13 bases. CDR1 LNHDA and CDR2 SQIVND come from the germline V gene (reference sequence). The CDR3 is CASGHRTDQETQYF. The CDR3 region has the DNA TGTGCCAGTGGACACCGGACAGACCAAGAGACCCAGTACTTC.

The rearrangement links TRBV11-3 to TRBJ2-7; 13 bases match TRBD2. The length of the CDR3 is 16 residues. Germline-derived CDR1 and CDR2 are SGHNT and YENEEA. The trim removed 1 base at V and 3 bases at J, leaving 3 bases unmatched. CDR3 amino acids: CASSLGLAGGLYEQYV. The CDR3 bases are TGTGCCAGCAGCTTAGGACTAGCGGGGGGACTCTACGAGCAGTACGTC.